Sequencing of this TCR beta chain was carried out in a study of T-cell memory formation after mild COVID-19. The ends were cut back, 1 base at V and 1 base at J, with 13 bases in the middle. CDR3 size: 16 residues. Germline V gives CDR1 MNHEY, CDR2 SVGAGI. Study findings and constraints: Later expanders leaned CD4+, whereas day 15 to 85 contracting clones were balanced CD4/CD8.

Using its own MiXCR run on the 5' RACE reads, TCRdb lists one record per CDR3 protein. The table has about 620,000 distinct CDR3 sequences, roughly 17% seen once. This clonotype has more than one count but fewer than ten. Its specificity is unknown. Input material: PBMCs or a T cell subset sorted from them (not recorded which). The clonotype comes from an adult woman who had mild COVID-19 (a few samples of this study predate the infection). Cell type and time point are not known. The chain joins TRBV6-5 to TRBJ1-1; D is perhaps TRBD1 (6 bases). Here the CDR3 reads CASSYWGGAANTEAFF. In DNA, the CDR3 is TGTGCCAGCAGTTACTGGGGGGGGGCCGCGAACACTGAAGCTTTCTTT.